Shown below are 24 T cell receptor beta chains from a single sample sequenced in a study of regulatory T cells. The primer mix had 52 TRBV and 13 TRBJ primers. Profiled with immunoSEQ multiplex PCR; TCRdb holds only in-frame clones, not every one. The sample records about 20,000 clones, roughly 93% being singletons. Specimen: CD8+ T cells sorted from blood. The receptors derive from a child aged 2 to 10 with CD3G deficiency.

This clone appeared once. The rearrangement uses TRBV7-8 and TRBJ2-1; D may correspond to TRBD1 or TRBD2 (5 bases each). Deletions cut 5 bases from V and 2 bases from J, with 13 bases between. The CDR3 consists of 15 residues. The V gene's germline CDR1 is SGHVS and CDR2 FQNEAQ. The CDR3 bases are TGTGCCAGCAGCCGCTTCGGGGCGACCTACAATGAGCAGTTCTTC. Encoded protein: CASSRFGATYNEQFF.

This sequence joins TRBV5-1 and TRBJ2-5; a possible D gene is TRBD2 (6 bases). The CDR3 covers 16 residues. The germline CDR1 and CDR2 sequences are SGHRS and YFSETQ. The ends were cut back, 5 bases at V and 5 bases at J, with 22 bases in the middle. The CDR3 loop is CASSPYGGDVLETQYF. The CDR3 DNA sequence: TGCGCCAGCAGTCCGTATGGAGGGGACGTTTTGGAGACCCAGTACTTC.

This clone has a single count. V and J are TRBV28 and TRBJ2-7; TRBD1 matches 10 bases. Germline V gene sequence: CDR1 MDHEN, CDR2 SYDVKM. There are 14 residues in the CDR3. V lost 2 bases, J lost 5 bases, and 3 bases stayed unmatched. The CDR3 protein is CASSLPGTGDEQYF. The DNA for the CDR3 is TGTGCCAGCAGTTTACCTGGGACAGGGGACGAGCAGTACTTC.

V and J are TRBV7-9 and TRBJ1-4; D ambiguous. V lost 1 base and J 12 bases, leaving 9 bases between the germline ends. The CDR3 loop spans 12 amino acids. Looked up from germline, CDR1 is SEHNR and CDR2 is FQNEAQ (reference sequence). The CDR3 loop reads CASSLGAEELFF. DNA of the CDR3: TGTGCCAGCAGCTTAGGAGCGGAGGAACTGTTTTTT.

The rearrangement links TRBV28 to TRBJ2-2; the D is unclear. Germline CDR1 reads MDHEN; CDR2 reads SYDVKM. The CDR3 extends over 12 amino acids. V lost 5 bases to trimming and J lost 7 bases, with 8 bases between them. This chain's CDR3 is CASSQWGGELFF. Here the CDR3 DNA reads TGTGCCAGCAGTCAATGGGGCGGGGAGCTGTTTTTT.

The chain has TRBV10-3 and TRBJ2-3; D assignment may be TRBD1 or TRBD2 (5 bases each). The germline V gene encodes CDR1 ENHRY and CDR2 SYGVKD. The CDR3 has 17 residues. V lost 3 bases and J 0 bases, leaving 16 bases between the germline ends. CDR3 residues: CAISERGRETSTDTQYF. Here the CDR3 DNA reads TGTGCCATCAGTGAAAGGGGACGAGAAACTAGCACAGATACGCAGTATTTT.

The chain uses TRBV7-9 and TRBJ2-7; 7 bases fit TRBD1. With V trimmed by 3 bases and J by 4 bases, 0 bases remained unmatched. Looked up from germline, CDR1 is SEHNR and CDR2 is FQNEAQ (reference sequence). The length of the CDR3 is 12 residues. The CDR3: CASSLTGYEQYF. The CDR3 DNA reads as TGTGCCAGCAGCTTGACAGGGTACGAGCAGTACTTC.

The chain links TRBV5-1 to TRBJ2-5, with D tentatively TRBD1 or TRBD2 (5 bases each). Per germline, CDR1 SGHRS and CDR2 YFSETQ. V lost 0 bases and J 1 base, leaving 16 bases between the germline ends. The CDR3 runs 17 residues. In nucleotides, the CDR3 is TGCGCCAGCAGCTTGGGGCGTATGGGGGAACTCCAAGAGACCCAGTACTTC. Translating it yields CASSLGRMGELQETQYF.

This chain links TRBV28 with TRBJ2-2; a weak D match, TRBD1 (6 bases). Germline V gives CDR1 MDHEN, CDR2 SYDVKM. The CDR3 loop spans 18 amino acids. Trimming left V 3 bases short and J 3 bases short, with 20 bases between. As DNA, the CDR3 is TGTGCCAGCAGTTTCTTCCCACCGGGACACGGTGACACCGGGGAGCTGTTTTTT. Translation gives CASSFFPPGHGDTGELFF.

The chain combines TRBV6-1 with TRBJ1-2; D gene unclear. V gave up 0 bases and J gave up 8 bases, with 7 bases separating them. In germline, CDR1 is MNHNS, CDR2 SASEGT. CDR3 length: 12 residues. The chain's CDR3 is CASSEATFGYTF. For the CDR3, the DNA is TGTGCCAGCAGTGAAGCGACCTTCGGCTACACCTTC.

This chain joins TRBV28 and TRBJ1-2; D may be TRBD1 (5 bases). V lost 5 bases and J 6 bases, leaving 13 bases between the germline ends. The length of the CDR3 is 13 residues. Germline loops: CDR1 MDHEN, CDR2 SYDVKM. CDR3 DNA: TGTGCCAGCAGTCGGGGGACCAGGGATGGCTACACCTTC. Its protein product is CASSRGTRDGYTF.

The chain is built from TRBV28 and TRBJ2-2; D remains unclear. CDR1 is MDHEN, CDR2 SYDVKM, per germline. V dropped 6 bases and J dropped 8 bases, with 13 bases sitting between them. The CDR3 extends over 13 amino acids. The CDR3 loop reads CASRKAARGELFF. CDR3 DNA sequence: TGTGCCAGCAGAAAGGCAGCGAGAGGGGAGCTGTTTTTT.

The chain uses TRBV11-2 and TRBJ2-7; 8 nucleotides align to TRBD2. CDR3 size: 15 residues. Germline V lookup: CDR1 SGHAT, CDR2 FQNNGV. V shed 0 bases, J shed 2 bases, and the junction held 3 bases outside the gene matches. CDR3 nucleotides: TGTGCCAGCAGCTTAGAGGCGGGAGGTGCCTACGAGCAGTACTTC. The encoded protein is CASSLEAGGAYEQYF.

This chain joins TRBV28 and TRBJ1-2, with D unresolved. The CDR3 loop spans 13 amino acids. The germline V and J ends were trimmed by 5 bases and 8 bases, with 15 bases remaining between them. Germline V gives CDR1 MDHEN, CDR2 SYDVKM. The CDR3 bases are TGTGCCAGCAGTCCGCAGACGGCAGCAGGCTACACCTTC. Translating it yields CASSPQTAAGYTF.

The chain combines TRBV28 with TRBJ2-7; D assignment may be TRBD1 or TRBD2 (5 bases each). Germline V gene lookup returns CDR1 MDHEN and CDR2 SYDVKM. V was shortened by 2 bases and J by 2 bases, with 13 bases between the two germline ends. The CDR3 extends over 15 amino acids. As DNA, the CDR3 is TGTGCCAGCAGTTTACGAGGGGTGCCCGCCTACGAGCAGTACTTC. Its protein is CASSLRGVPAYEQYF.

The V call is TRBV28, the J call TRBJ1-5; 7 nucleotides match TRBD1. The CDR3 is 16 amino acids. V dropped 3 bases and J dropped 3; count of bases not matched to a gene: 8. The germline CDR1 and CDR2 sequences are MDHEN and SYDVKM. In DNA, the CDR3 is TGTGCCAGCAGTTTCTGGGCACAGGGGATCAATCAGCCCCAGCATTTT. The encoded protein is CASSFWAQGINQPQHF.

The sample holds a few counts of this clone. This chain connects TRBV28 to TRBJ2-7; D is ambiguous. Germline CDR1 is MDHEN and CDR2 is SYDVKM. The CDR3 runs to 13 residues. The V and J ends lost 2 bases and 3 bases respectively, with 8 bases between them. For the CDR3, the DNA is TGTGCCAGCAGTTTAAGGAACGGCTACGAGCAGTACTTC. Its translation: CASSLRNGYEQYF.

The chain uses TRBV6-1 and TRBJ2-1; 9 nucleotides line up with TRBD2. The ends lost 2 bases at V and 9 bases at J; junction bases unmatched: 8. Germline CDR1 reads MNHNS; CDR2 reads SASEGT. This CDR3 comprises 15 residues. CDR3 loop: CASSEMGLAGREQFF. For the CDR3, the DNA is TGTGCCAGCAGTGAAATGGGCCTAGCGGGACGTGAGCAGTTCTTC.

The chain has TRBV28 and TRBJ1-2, with D maybe TRBD1 (6 bases). Trimming removed 3 bases at V and 4 bases at J, with 12 bases between. The CDR3 covers 14 residues. Germline CDR1 and CDR2: MDHEN and SYDVKM. The CDR3, as DNA: TGTGCCAGCAGTTTGGCGGGGGGCTCCTATGGCTACACCTTC. This translates into CASSLAGGSYGYTF.

This chain connects TRBV28 to TRBJ2-5, with D unclear. The CDR3 runs 12 residues. V lost 4 bases to trimming and J lost 5 bases, with 8 bases between them. Germline V gene sequence: CDR1 MDHEN, CDR2 SYDVKM. For the CDR3, the DNA is TGTGCCAGCAGTTCCTACGAGGAGACCCAGTACTTC. Residues: CASSSYEETQYF.

The V and J genes are TRBV6-1 and TRBJ2-1, with D possibly being TRBD2 (6 bases). V was shortened by 5 bases and J by 4 bases, with 15 bases between the two germline ends. Germline loops: CDR1 MNHNS, CDR2 SASEGT. CDR3 length equals 15 residues. For the CDR3, the DNA is TGTGCCAGCAGTCGCGGGGCTAGTGCTTACAATGAGCAGTTCTTC. Amino acid sequence: CASSRGASAYNEQFF.

The chain recombines TRBV28 with TRBJ2-3, with 7 bases matching TRBD2. This CDR3 region has 13 residues. V was clipped by 6 bases and J by 5 bases; unmatched bases: 5. Germline V lookup: CDR1 MDHEN, CDR2 SYDVKM. In DNA, the CDR3 is TGTGCCAGCAGGGGAGGGCCTAAAGATACGCAGTATTTT. Protein: CASRGGPKDTQYF.

The chain couples TRBV6-1 to TRBJ2-7; no firm D call. The V end lost 4 bases, the J end lost 4 bases, and 17 bases lay between the germline ends. Germline assignment: CDR1 MNHNS and CDR2 SASEGT. This CDR3 spans 15 amino acids. The CDR3 loop is CASSVVAGAGYEQYF. CDR3 DNA sequence: TGTGCCAGCAGTGTCGTTGCTGGCGCCGGGTACGAGCAGTACTTC.

This rearrangement joins TRBV28 to TRBJ2-3; maybe TRBD2 (6 bases). This CDR3 has 16 residues. V was clipped by 5 bases and J by 0 bases, with 15 bases between them. The germline V gene encodes CDR1 MDHEN and CDR2 SYDVKM. CDR3 coding DNA: TGTGCCAGCAGTCCCCGGGCGGGACCTAGCACAGATACGCAGTATTTT. Translating gives CASSPRAGPSTDTQYF.